This T cell receptor (beta chain) derives from a study of blood T cells in healthy people across ages. Notes on the study in general: The long-lived group displayed more naive CD4+ cells, plus higher diversity, than the aged donors did.

Donation came from healthy Caucasian individuals in Russia who were aged roughly 6 to 100. Regarding this clonotype: Antigen specificity is unknown.

The germline V gene has CDR1 MNHEY and CDR2 SVGAGI. The CDR3 is made up of 17 amino acids. Deletions cut 2 bases from V and 5 bases from J, with 19 bases between. Primers used in a second PCR of about 7 to 12 cycles were a sample-barcoded 5' primer and a J-beta primer mix. MiXCR, applied by TCRdb to the 5' RACE reads, yields one record per CDR3 protein. The sample shows 1.5 million to 2 million distinct CDR3 sequences, 28% of them seen only once. This sequence was found in a woman aged 25 to 45 in good health. The sample comprised blood. The V gene is TRBV6-5, the J gene TRBJ2-1, with D maybe TRBD2 (7 bases). The CDR3 DNA reads TGTGCCAGCAGTTACGGCCGGAGGGGGGGCATCAACAATGAGCAGTTCTTC. It translates to CASSYGRRGGINNEQFF.